A selection of T cell receptor beta chains follows, all from one sample in a study of shared clonotypes between healthy human individuals. Libraries were prepared by immunoSEQ multiplex PCR; TCRdb keeps only in-frame clonotypes and omits some of them. The sample has under 650,000 clones, about 96% seen once. The sample consisted of naive CD4+ T cells sorted from blood. Source of these receptors: a woman under 40 in good health. Both conserved end residues are part of each CDR3. D genes are given only for firm matches.

d_gene: .
v_gene: TRBV10-1
j_gene: TRBJ2-1
CDR3aa: CASSVSYGEGNEQFF
CDR3nt: TGCGCCAGCAGTGTGAGTTACGGCGAGGGCAATGAGCAGTTCTTC

d_gene: .
v_gene: TRBV25-1
j_gene: TRBJ1-6
CDR3aa: CASSDSQIYNSPLHF
CDR3nt: TGTGCCAGCAGTGATTCCCAGATCTATAATTCACCCCTCCACTTT

d_gene: .
v_gene: TRBV6-1
j_gene: TRBJ1-1
CDR3aa: CASSTEVSTEAFF
CDR3nt: TGTGCCAGCAGCACGGAAGTGAGCACTGAAGCTTTCTTT

d_gene: TRBD1
v_gene: TRBV30
j_gene: TRBJ2-2
CDR3aa: CAWKTGTEHTGELFF
CDR3nt: TGTGCCTGGAAGACCGGGACAGAGCACACCGGGGAGCTGTTTTTT

d_gene: .
v_gene: TRBV13
j_gene: TRBJ2-3
CDR3aa: CASSLAGLTSTDTQYF
CDR3nt: TGTGCCAGCAGCTTAGCCGGTCTTACTAGCACAGATACGCAGTATTTT

d_gene: TRBD1
v_gene: TRBV18
j_gene: TRBJ1-1
CDR3aa: CASSPTGEFLNTEAFF
CDR3nt: TGTGCCAGCTCACCCACAGGGGAGTTCTTGAACACTGAAGCTTTCTTT

d_gene: TRBD1
v_gene: TRBV4-1
j_gene: TRBJ1-4
CDR3aa: CASSRPDRDEKLFF
CDR3nt: TGCGCCAGCAGCCGCCCGGACAGGGATGAAAAACTGTTTTTT

d_gene: TRBD2
v_gene: TRBV10-2
j_gene: TRBJ2-1
CDR3aa: CAVSPGLAIYEQFF
CDR3nt: TGCGCCGTATCGCCGGGACTAGCCATTTATGAGCAGTTCTTC

d_gene: TRBD2
v_gene: TRBV18
j_gene: TRBJ2-1
CDR3aa: CASSPLTSGTSYNEQFF
CDR3nt: TGTGCCAGCTCACCACTGACTAGCGGGACTTCCTACAATGAGCAGTTCTTC

d_gene: TRBD2
v_gene: TRBV18
j_gene: TRBJ2-1
CDR3aa: CASSSGLAGGNNEQFF
CDR3nt: TGTGCCAGCTCATCCGGACTAGCGGGAGGGAACAATGAGCAGTTCTTC

d_gene: TRBD2
v_gene: TRBV10-2
j_gene: TRBJ2-3
CDR3aa: CASSRTSGRDTQYF
CDR3nt: TGCGCCAGCAGCCGGACTAGCGGGAGGGATACGCAGTATTTT

d_gene: .
v_gene: TRBV28
j_gene: TRBJ1-2
CDR3aa: CASSLLQGTNYGYTF
CDR3nt: TGTGCCAGCAGTTTGCTCCAGGGCACTAACTATGGCTACACCTTC